This is a list of T cell receptor beta chains from one sample in a study of T cell repertoires in aging, cancer and after chemotherapy. TCRdb redid the calling of the multiplex PCR reads with MiXCR, one entry per CDR3 protein. Of several hundred distinct CDR3 sequences listed, roughly 78% are singletons. Sequenced: blood. Receptors originate from a human donor with a solid tumor. CDR3s leave out the opening cysteine and the closing phenylalanine or tryptophan. Fields, in order: J gene, V gene, CDR3 protein.

>TRBJ2-3|TRBV11-2
ASSSYRGPTDTQY
>TRBJ1-1|TRBV6-5
ASSAMNTEAF
>TRBJ2-1|TRBV7-9
ASSERTGSGNEQF
>TRBJ2-3|TRBV7-9
ASSLTSSTDTQY
>TRBJ2-3|TRBV7-3
ASSLASTDTQY